This T cell receptor beta chain was identified in a study of T cell responses to AZD1222 COVID-19 vaccine. Study overall: Second-dose groups at about 4 or about 12 weeks were pooled. Overall study findings and caveats: Females made up more of the donors, who were largely white British, and clonal diversity may have come out too low.

The table came from immunoSEQ multiplex PCR; TCRdb's copy has only in-frame clones and leaves some out. This repertoire shows approximately 89,000 clones, approximately 91% found once; its top ten account for 13%. Trimming left V 2 bases short and J 2 bases short, with 13 bases between. CDR3 length: 15 residues. The germline V gene encodes CDR1 MNHEY and CDR2 SMNVEV (reference sequence). On this clone itself: Its matching antigen is unknown.

The chain is built from TRBV27 and TRBJ2-7, with D possibly matching TRBD1 (6 bases). Sequencing used peripheral blood, obtained on day 0 of AZD1222 vaccination. The TCR comes from an adult in good health. The CDR3 DNA is TGTGCCAGCAGTTTAAGGACAGAGAGTACCTACGAGCAGTACTTC. Its protein product is CASSLRTESTYEQYF.